This T cell receptor beta chain was recovered during a study of post-analysis software for immune sequencing data. Points from the study as a whole: The five TRBV segments detected at higher frequency in patients than in controls included TRBV5-6, TRBV5-1 and TRBV20-1.

CDR3 size: 14 residues. CDR1 is DFQATT, CDR2 SNEGSKA, per germline (reference sequence). V lost 4 bases, J lost 7 bases, and 4 bases stayed unmatched. The authors incorporated unique molecular identifiers into the TCR beta cDNA libraries. TCRdb independently ran MiXCR on the PCR reads; one entry per CDR3 protein. The sample shows a few hundred thousand distinct CDR3 sequences, around 36% of them seen only once. Concerning this clonotype: Its antigen is undetermined.

The sequence was obtained from a girl aged 2-17 years with multiple sclerosis. The rearrangement links TRBV20-1 to TRBJ2-1; the match to TRBD2 covers 13 bases. Sequenced material: blood. The CDR3 sequence is CSAMGLAGFNEQFF. In DNA, the CDR3 is TGCAGTGCTATGGGACTAGCGGGGTTTAATGAGCAGTTCTTC.